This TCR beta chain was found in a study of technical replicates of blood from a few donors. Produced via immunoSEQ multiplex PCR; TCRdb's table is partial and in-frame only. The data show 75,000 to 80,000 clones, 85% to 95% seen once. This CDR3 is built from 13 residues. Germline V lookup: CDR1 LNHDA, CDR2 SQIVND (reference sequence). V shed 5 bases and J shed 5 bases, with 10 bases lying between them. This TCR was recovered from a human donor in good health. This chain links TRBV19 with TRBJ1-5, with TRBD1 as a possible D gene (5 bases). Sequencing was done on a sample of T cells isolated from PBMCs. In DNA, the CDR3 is TGTGCCAGTAGTTTGGACACCTATCAGCCCCAGCATTTT. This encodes CASSLDTYQPQHF.